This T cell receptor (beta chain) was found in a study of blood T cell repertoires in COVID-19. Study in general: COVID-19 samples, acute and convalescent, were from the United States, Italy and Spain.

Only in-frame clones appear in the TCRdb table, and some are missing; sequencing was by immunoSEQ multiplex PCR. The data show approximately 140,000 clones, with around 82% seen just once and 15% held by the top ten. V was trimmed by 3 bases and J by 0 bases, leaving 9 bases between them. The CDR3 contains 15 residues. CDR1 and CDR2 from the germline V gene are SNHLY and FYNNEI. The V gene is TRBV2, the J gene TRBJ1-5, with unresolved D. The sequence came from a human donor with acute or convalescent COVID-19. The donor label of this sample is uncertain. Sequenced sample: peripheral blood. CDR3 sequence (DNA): TGTGCCAGCAGTGAGGGCCAGCATAGCAATCAGCCCCAGCATTTT. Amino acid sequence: CASSEGQHSNQPQHF.